This T cell receptor beta chain derives from a study of blood T cell repertoires in COVID-19. Study overall: The origin of the acute and convalescent COVID-19 samples was the United States, Italy and Spain. PBMCs, B-cell-depleted T cells, or T cells were the source of the cDNA or gDNA that made up the material.

V was clipped by 8 bases and J by 10 bases; unmatched bases: 8. This CDR3 is built from 14 residues. Germline CDR1 is MNHEY and CDR2 is SVGAGI. In the original workflow: Cell counts per sample came from amplifying reference gene primers. This table comes from immunoSEQ multiplex PCR, and its TCRdb copy is limited to in-frame clones, with some not included. V and J calls plus clone size are reproduced from that table; the DNA served to infer D and trimming. The sample includes 350,000 to 550,000 clones, around nine tenths of them seen just once. This clone was seen once. This chain connects TRBV6-5 to TRBJ2-1; TRBD2 matches at 13 bases. The origin of this receptor is a woman aged 30 to 39 with acute or convalescent COVID-19. The specimen was peripheral blood. CDR3: CASARTSGGMEQFF. For the CDR3, the DNA is TGTGCCAGCGCCCGGACTAGCGGGGGTATGGAGCAGTTCTTC.